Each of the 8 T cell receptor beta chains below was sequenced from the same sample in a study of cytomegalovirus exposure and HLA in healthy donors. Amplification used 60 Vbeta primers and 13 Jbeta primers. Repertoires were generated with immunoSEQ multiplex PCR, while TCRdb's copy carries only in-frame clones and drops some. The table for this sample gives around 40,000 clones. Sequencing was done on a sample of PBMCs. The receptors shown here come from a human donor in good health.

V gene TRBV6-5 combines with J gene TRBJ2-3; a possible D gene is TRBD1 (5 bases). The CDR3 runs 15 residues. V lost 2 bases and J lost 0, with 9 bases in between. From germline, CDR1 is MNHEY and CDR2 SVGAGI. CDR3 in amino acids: CASSYGHRSTDTQYF. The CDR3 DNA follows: TGTGCCAGCAGTTACGGACACCGTAGCACAGATACGCAGTATTTT.

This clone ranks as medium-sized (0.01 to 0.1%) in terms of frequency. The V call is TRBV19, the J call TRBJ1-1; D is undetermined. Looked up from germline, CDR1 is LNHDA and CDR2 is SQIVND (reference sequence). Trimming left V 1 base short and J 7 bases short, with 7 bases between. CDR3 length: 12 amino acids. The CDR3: CASSIGAGEAFF. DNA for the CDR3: TGTGCCAGTAGTATAGGAGCGGGTGAAGCTTTCTTT.

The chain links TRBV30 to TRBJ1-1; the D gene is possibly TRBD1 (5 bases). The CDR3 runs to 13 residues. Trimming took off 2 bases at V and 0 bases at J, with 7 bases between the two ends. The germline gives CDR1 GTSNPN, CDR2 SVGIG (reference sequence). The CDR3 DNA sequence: TGTGCCTGGAGTTCAGGGATGAACACTGAAGCTTTCTTT. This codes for CAWSSGMNTEAFF.

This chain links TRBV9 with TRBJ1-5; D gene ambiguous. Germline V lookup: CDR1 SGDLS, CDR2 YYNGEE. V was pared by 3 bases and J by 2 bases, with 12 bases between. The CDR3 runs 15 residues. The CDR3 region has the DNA TGTGCCAGCAGCGGAAGAGGGTTCGGCAATCAGCCCCAGCATTTT. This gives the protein CASSGRGFGNQPQHF.

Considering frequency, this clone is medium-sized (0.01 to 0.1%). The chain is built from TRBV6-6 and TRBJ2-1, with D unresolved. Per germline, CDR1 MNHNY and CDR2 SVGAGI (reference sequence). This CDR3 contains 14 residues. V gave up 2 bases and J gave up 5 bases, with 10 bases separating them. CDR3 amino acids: CASSYSGGDNEQFF. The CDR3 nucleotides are TGTGCCAGCAGTTACAGTGGCGGCGACAATGAGCAGTTCTTC.

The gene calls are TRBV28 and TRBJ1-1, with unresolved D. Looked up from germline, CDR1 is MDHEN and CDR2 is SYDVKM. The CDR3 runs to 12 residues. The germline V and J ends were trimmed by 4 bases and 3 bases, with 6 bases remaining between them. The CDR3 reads CASSSIDTEAFF. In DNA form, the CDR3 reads TGTGCCAGCAGTTCAATTGACACTGAAGCTTTCTTT.

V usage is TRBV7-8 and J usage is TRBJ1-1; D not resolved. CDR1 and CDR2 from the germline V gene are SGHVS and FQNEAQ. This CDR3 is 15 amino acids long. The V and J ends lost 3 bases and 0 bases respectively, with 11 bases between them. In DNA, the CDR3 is TGTGCCAGCAGCTTCCAAACAACCATGAACACTGAAGCTTTCTTT. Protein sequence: CASSFQTTMNTEAFF.

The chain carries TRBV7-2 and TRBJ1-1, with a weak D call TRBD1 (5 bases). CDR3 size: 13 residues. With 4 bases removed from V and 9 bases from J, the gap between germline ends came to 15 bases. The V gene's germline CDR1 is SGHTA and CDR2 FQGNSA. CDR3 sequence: CASSWAGRGKAFF. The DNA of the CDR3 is TGTGCCAGCAGCTGGGCCGGGAGGGGCAAAGCTTTCTTT.